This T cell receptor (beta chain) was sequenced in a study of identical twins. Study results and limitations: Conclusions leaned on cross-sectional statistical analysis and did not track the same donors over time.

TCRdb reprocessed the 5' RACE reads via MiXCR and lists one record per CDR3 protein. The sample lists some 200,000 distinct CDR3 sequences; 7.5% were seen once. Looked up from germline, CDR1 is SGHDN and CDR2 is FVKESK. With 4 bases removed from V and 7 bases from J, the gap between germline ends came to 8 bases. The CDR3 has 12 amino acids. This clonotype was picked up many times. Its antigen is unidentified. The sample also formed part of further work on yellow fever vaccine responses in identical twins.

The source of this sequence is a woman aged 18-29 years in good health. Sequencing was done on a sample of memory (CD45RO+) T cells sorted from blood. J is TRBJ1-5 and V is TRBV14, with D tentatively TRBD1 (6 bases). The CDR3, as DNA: TGTGCCAGCAGCCGAACAGGGCAGCCCCAGCATTTT. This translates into CASSRTGQPQHF.